Here is one T cell receptor (beta chain) with its context. The data originate from a study of T cell changes during pregnancy in multiple sclerosis. In germline, CDR1 is LNHDA, CDR2 SQIVND (reference sequence). Losses at the gene ends were 3 bases for V and 5 bases for J; bases not matched to a gene: 2. This CDR3 comprises 14 residues. The repertoire was sequenced with immunoSEQ multiplex PCR; TCRdb's copy has only in-frame clones and lacks some. The sample lists just over 90,000 clones, 91% seen once, with about 1.7% in the top ten. The receptor was isolated from a female donor in good health, enrolled as a control in a pregnancy study. The chain couples TRBV19 to TRBJ1-5; 9 positions agree with TRBD1. The source was peripheral blood, collected after pregnancy. The CDR3 spells CASSIRDRDQPQHF. The CDR3 nucleotides read TGTGCCAGTAGTATCAGGGACAGGGATCAGCCCCAGCATTTT.